Following are 4 T cell receptor beta chains from one sample sequenced in a study of CD4 T cells in relation to SARS-CoV-2 and coronaviruses. These receptors' antigens are unknown. The unexposed donors gave CD4+ T cells in about 2010-2019, prior to COVID-19. The cells were cultured for over eight days before CD4+ T cells were isolated. Assay: immunoSEQ multiplex PCR; the TCRdb copy retains only in-frame clones and omits some. This sample has under 30,000 clones, with 78% found just once. Sample: CD4+ T cells from PBMCs, cultured in vitro. These receptors all come from a human donor in good health.

J is TRBJ2-7 and V is TRBV5-4; TRBD1 might be the D (5 bases). CDR1 is SGHNT, CDR2 YYREEE, per germline (reference sequence). V gave up 4 bases and J gave up 9 bases, with 20 bases separating them. This CDR3 is built from 14 residues. CDR3: CASSPDSGIGTQYF. Here the CDR3 DNA reads TGTGCCAGCAGCCCCGACAGTGGTATAGGCACGCAGTACTTC.

The rearrangement uses TRBV25-1 and TRBJ1-6; 8 bases agree with TRBD1. This CDR3 comprises 14 residues. Germline V gene lookup returns CDR1 MGHDK and CDR2 SYGVNS. V gave up 9 bases and J gave up 4 bases; unmatched junction bases: 5. The CDR3 DNA reads TGTGCCAGTAACGGACAGGGATATAATTCACCCCTCCACTTT. Its translation is CASNGQGYNSPLHF.

The chain has TRBV2 and TRBJ2-2, with a tentative D call TRBD1 (6 bases). CDR1 is SNHLY and CDR2 is FYNNEI in the germline V gene. V shed 6 bases and J shed 6 bases, with 14 bases lying between them. This CDR3 spans 14 amino acids. The CDR3 loop is CASRTNRAPGELFF. The CDR3 nucleotides read TGTGCCAGCAGAACTAACAGGGCCCCCGGGGAGCTGTTTTTT.

This clone was detected once. V is TRBV6-4 and J is TRBJ1-1; 9 bases line up with TRBD1. CDR3 length: 16 residues. The germline CDR1 and CDR2 sequences are MRHNA and SNTAGT. The ends lost 2 bases at V and 2 bases at J; junction bases unmatched: 6. CDR3 bases: TGTGCCAGCAGTGACGGGACAGGGAAGGCCAACACTGAAGCTTTCTTT. It translates to CASSDGTGKANTEAFF.